A single sample gave rise to the 5 T cell receptor beta chains below, sequenced in a study of blood T cells in healthy people across ages. A J-beta primer mix and a sample-barcoded 5' primer were used in a second PCR of about 6 to 12 cycles. TCRdb re-called the 5' RACE reads through MiXCR, storing one row per CDR3 protein. The profile shows about 1.1 million distinct CDR3 sequences, around two fifths of them singletons. The sample taken for sequencing was blood. The receptors stem from a young man in good health.

This clonotype was seen a few times. The chain uses TRBV27 and TRBJ1-1; 8 positions match TRBD1. Trimming cost V 3 bases and J 3 bases; bases outside gene matches: 6. Germline lookup yields CDR1 MNHEY and CDR2 SMNVEV (reference sequence). The CDR3 has 15 amino acids. The DNA for the CDR3 is TGTGCCAGCAGTTTGGCACAGGGGGGACACACTGAAGCTTTCTTT. This sequence encodes CASSLAQGGHTEAFF.

J is TRBJ1-5 and V is TRBV7-9, with D unresolved. The CDR3 sequence is 14 residues long. CDR1 and CDR2 (germline): SEHNR, FQNEAQ (reference sequence). The V end lost 1 base, the J end lost 9 bases, and 13 bases lay between the germline ends. The CDR3 loop reads CASSLGSTSRPQHF. CDR3 nucleotides: TGTGCCAGCAGCTTAGGTTCAACCTCCAGGCCCCAGCATTTT.

The chain carries TRBV12-3 or TRBV12-4 and TRBJ2-2, with D perhaps TRBD1 (6 bases). V was pared by 1 base and J by 5 bases, with 11 bases between. The CDR3 is 15 amino acids. Here the CDR3 DNA reads TGTGCCAGCAGTTTAGGGGGGCGTGATACCGGGGAGCTGTTTTTT. It is translated as CASSLGGRDTGELFF.

The chain recombines TRBV4-3 with TRBJ1-4; D is unclear. The ends were cut back, 1 base at V and 5 bases at J, with 14 bases in the middle. In germline, CDR1 is LGHNA, CDR2 YSLEER. This CDR3 comprises 16 residues. CDR3 protein: CASSQASARRNEKLFF. Written as DNA, the CDR3 is TGCGCCAGCAGCCAAGCCTCGGCCCGGAGAAATGAAAAACTGTTTTTT.

This clonotype was detected only once. V usage is TRBV6-1 and J usage is TRBJ1-5; 7 bases line up with TRBD1. Looked up from germline, CDR1 is MNHNS and CDR2 is SASEGT. The trim removed 4 bases at V and 0 bases at J, leaving 3 bases unmatched. This CDR3 is 15 amino acids long. CDR3 loop: CASSARTGSNQPQHF. The CDR3 DNA sequence: TGTGCCAGCAGTGCAAGGACAGGTAGCAATCAGCCCCAGCATTTT.